These 5 T cell receptor beta chains originate from one sample sequenced in a study of blood T cells in healthy people across ages (dated by TCRdb to the mid-2010s). Library preparation employed 5' RACE. TCRdb lists the instrument as Illumina HiSeq 2500. The second PCR ran for about 7 to 11 cycles and used a J-beta primer mix along with a sample-barcoded 5' primer. TCRdb handled the public reads itself, with Q25 trimming in fastp and clone calling in MiXCR, and kept productive beta chains. Every entry covers one CDR3 protein and lists the most common genes and DNA from its rows. This sample lists some 760,000 distinct CDR3 sequences; 20% to 25% were detected once. Of the sample, 3% to 4.5% is held by the ten largest clones. These data were also reused for a study on T cells of mothers and their children.

Sequencing was carried out using blood. These receptors were taken from a boy between 5 and 17 years old in good health.

CDR3 nucleotide sequence: TGTGCCAGCAGCCCCCGCGGAAAGCGGGAGGTCTCTTCCTACGAGCAGTACTTC. Its translation is CASSPRGKREVSSYEQYF. The rearrangement links TRBV11-3 to TRBJ2-7; TRBD2 matches at 9 bases. After removal of 5 bases from V and 1 base from J, the junction contained 15 bases not matched to a gene. Germline V CDR1 and CDR2: SGHNT, YENEEA. CDR3 size: 18 residues.

The rearrangement uses TRBV7-3 and TRBJ2-3; a possible D gene is TRBD1 (5 bases). The V end was cut by 3 bases, the J end by 10 bases, with 11 bases between. The CDR3 consists of 12 residues. Per germline, CDR1 SGHTA and CDR2 FQGTGA. The CDR3 DNA reads as TGTGCCAGCAGCTTGGGTGGGGCTTCGCAGTATTTT. This codes for CASSLGGASQYF.

V gene TRBV7-2 combines with J gene TRBJ1-1, with a possible D match to TRBD1 (6 bases). In germline, CDR1 is SGHTA, CDR2 FQGNSA. V lost 4 bases and J lost 0, with 21 bases in between. The CDR3 is 18 residues long. The CDR3 loop reads CASSSHRVDGGMNTEAFF. Written as DNA, the CDR3 is TGTGCCAGCAGCTCCCACAGGGTTGACGGTGGCATGAACACTGAAGCTTTCTTT.

The V call is TRBV20-1, the J call TRBJ1-5, with a possible D match to TRBD1 (6 bases). V lost 2 bases and J lost 3, with 14 bases in between. Germline CDR1 reads DFQATT; CDR2 reads SNEGSKA (reference sequence). This CDR3 comprises 15 residues. CDR3 amino acids: CSARKPQGFNQPQHF. DNA for the CDR3: TGCAGTGCTAGAAAACCCCAGGGGTTCAATCAGCCCCAGCATTTT.

There are a few counts of this clonotype. J is TRBJ2-3 and V is TRBV29-1; D might be TRBD2 (5 bases). Between the trimmed V and J ends, which lost 1 base and 1 base, there was a span of 9 bases. The germline CDR1 and CDR2 sequences are SQVTM and ANQGSEA. The CDR3 runs to 14 residues. The CDR3 protein is CSVEVGDGTDTQYF. The CDR3 DNA reads TGCAGCGTTGAAGTGGGAGATGGCACAGATACGCAGTATTTT.